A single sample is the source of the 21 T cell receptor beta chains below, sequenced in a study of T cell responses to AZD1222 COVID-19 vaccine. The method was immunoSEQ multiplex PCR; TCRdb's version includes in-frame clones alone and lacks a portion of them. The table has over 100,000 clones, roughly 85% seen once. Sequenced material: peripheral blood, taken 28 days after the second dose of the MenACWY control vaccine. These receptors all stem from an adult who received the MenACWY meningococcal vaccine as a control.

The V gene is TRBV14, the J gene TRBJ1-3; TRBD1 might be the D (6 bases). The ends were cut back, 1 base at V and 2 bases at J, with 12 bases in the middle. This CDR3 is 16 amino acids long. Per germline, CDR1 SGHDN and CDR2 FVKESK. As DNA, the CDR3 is TGTGCCAGCAGCCAAGTCACAGGGCTCGCTGGAAACACCATATATTTT. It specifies CASSQVTGLAGNTIYF.

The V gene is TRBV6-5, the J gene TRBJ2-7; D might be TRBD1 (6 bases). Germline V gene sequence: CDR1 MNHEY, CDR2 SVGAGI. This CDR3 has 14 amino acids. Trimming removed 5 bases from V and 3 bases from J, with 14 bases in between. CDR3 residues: CASSPYRDNYEQYV. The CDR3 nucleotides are TGTGCCAGCAGTCCGTACCGGGACAACTACGAGCAGTACGTC.

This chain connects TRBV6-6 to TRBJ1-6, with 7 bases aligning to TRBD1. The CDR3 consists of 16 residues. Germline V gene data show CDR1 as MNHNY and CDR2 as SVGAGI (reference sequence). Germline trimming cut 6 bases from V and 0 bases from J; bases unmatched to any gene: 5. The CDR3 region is CASRDRAGSYNSPLHF. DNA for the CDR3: TGTGCCAGCAGAGACAGGGCAGGCTCCTATAATTCACCCCTCCACTTT.

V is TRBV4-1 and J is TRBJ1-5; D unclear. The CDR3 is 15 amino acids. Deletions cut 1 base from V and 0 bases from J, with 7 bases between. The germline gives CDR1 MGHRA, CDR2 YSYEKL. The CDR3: CASSQADFSNQPQHF. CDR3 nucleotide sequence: TGCGCCAGCAGCCAAGCGGACTTTAGCAATCAGCCCCAGCATTTT.

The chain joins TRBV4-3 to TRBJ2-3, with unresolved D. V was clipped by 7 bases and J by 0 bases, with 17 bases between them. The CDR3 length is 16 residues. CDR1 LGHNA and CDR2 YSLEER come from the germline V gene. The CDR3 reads CASTQVPGFSTDTQYF. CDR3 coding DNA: TGCGCCAGCACTCAGGTTCCCGGGTTCAGCACAGATACGCAGTATTTT.

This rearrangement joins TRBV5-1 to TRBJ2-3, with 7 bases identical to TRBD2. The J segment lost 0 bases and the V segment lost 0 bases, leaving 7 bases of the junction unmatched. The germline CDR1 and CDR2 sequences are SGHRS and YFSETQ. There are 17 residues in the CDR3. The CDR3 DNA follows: TGCGCCAGCAGCTTGGTACCCAGCGGGGTAAGCACAGATACGCAGTATTTT. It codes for CASSLVPSGVSTDTQYF.

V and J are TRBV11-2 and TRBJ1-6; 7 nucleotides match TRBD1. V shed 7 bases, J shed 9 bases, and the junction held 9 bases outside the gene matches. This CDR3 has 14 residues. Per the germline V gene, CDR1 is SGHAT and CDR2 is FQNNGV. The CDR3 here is CASTYDRVGSPLHF. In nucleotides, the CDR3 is TGTGCCAGCACCTACGACAGGGTGGGTTCACCCCTCCACTTT. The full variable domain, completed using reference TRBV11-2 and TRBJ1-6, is EAGVAQSPRYKIIEKRQSVAFWCNPISGHATLYWYQQILGQGPKLLIQFQNNGVVDDSQLPKDRFSAERLKGVDSTLKIQPAKLEDSAVYLCASTYDRVGSPLHFGNGTRLTVT.

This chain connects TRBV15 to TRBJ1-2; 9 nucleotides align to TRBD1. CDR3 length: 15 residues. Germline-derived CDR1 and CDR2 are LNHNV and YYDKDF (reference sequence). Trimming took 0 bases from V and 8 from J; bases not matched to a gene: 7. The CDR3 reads CATSRDRDRVGGYTF. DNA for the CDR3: TGTGCCACCAGCAGAGATAGGGACAGGGTGGGAGGCTACACCTTC.

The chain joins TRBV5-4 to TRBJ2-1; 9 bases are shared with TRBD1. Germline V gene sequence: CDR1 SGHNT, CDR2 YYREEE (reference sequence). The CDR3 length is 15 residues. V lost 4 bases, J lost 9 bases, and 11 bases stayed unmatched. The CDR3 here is CASSPAQGAHSEQFF. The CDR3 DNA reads TGTGCCAGCAGCCCCGCACAGGGGGCGCATAGTGAGCAGTTCTTC. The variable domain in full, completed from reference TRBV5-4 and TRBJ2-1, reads ETGVTQSPTHLIKTRGQQVTLRCSSQSGHNTVSWYQQALGQGPQFIFQYYREEENGRGNFPPRFSGLQFPNYSSELNVNALELDDSALYLCASSPAQGAHSEQFFGPGTRLTVL.

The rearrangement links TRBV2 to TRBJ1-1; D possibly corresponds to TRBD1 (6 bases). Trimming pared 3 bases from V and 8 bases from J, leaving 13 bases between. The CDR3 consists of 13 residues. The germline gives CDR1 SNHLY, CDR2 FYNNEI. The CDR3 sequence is CASSDLRDIEAFF. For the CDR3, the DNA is TGTGCCAGCAGTGATTTGAGGGACATCGAAGCTTTCTTT.

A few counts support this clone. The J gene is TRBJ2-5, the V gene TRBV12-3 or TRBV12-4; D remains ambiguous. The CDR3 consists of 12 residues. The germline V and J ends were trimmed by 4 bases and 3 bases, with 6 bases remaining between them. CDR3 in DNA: TGTGCCAGCAGTTCGATAAAAGAGACCCAGTACTTC. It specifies CASSSIKETQYF.

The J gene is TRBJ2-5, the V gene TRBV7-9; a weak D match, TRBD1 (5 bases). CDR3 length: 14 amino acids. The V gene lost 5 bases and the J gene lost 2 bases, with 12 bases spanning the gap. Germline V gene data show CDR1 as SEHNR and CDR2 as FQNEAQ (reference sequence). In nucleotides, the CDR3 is TGTGCCAGCAGCACAATAGGGGTACAAGAGACCCAGTACTTC. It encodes CASSTIGVQETQYF.

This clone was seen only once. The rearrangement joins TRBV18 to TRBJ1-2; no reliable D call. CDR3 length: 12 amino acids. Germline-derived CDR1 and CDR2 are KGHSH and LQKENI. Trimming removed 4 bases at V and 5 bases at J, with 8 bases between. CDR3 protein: CASSQGEYGYTF. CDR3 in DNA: TGTGCCAGCTCACAGGGAGAATATGGCTACACCTTC.

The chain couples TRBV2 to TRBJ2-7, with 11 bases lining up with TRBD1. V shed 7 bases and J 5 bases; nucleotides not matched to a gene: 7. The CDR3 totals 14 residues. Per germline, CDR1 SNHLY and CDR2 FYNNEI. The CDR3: CASNPGQGVNEQYF. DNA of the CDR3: TGTGCCAGCAACCCGGGACAGGGGGTCAACGAGCAGTACTTC. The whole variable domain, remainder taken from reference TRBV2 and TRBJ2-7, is EPEVTQTPSHQVTQMGQEVILRCVPISNHLYFYWYRQILGQKVEFLVSFYNNEISEKSEIFDDQFSVERPDGSNFTLKIRSTKLEDSAMYFCASNPGQGVNEQYFGPGTRLTVT.

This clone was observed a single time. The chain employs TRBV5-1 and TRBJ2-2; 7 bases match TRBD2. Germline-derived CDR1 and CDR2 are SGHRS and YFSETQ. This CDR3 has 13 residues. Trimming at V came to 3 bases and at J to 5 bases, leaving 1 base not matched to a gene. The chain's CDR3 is CASSWEGTGELFF. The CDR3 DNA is TGCGCCAGCAGCTGGGAGGGAACCGGGGAGCTGTTTTTT.

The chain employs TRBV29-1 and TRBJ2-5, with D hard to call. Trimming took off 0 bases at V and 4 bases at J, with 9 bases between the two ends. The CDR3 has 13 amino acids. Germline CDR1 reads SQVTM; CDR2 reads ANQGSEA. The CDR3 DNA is TGCAGCGTTGAAGAACCGACGGGAGAGACCCAGTACTTC. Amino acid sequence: CSVEEPTGETQYF.

The CDR3 DNA is TGTGCCACCAGCCCGCGGGGGGGCTTCAATGAGCAGTTCTTC. Its translation is CATSPRGGFNEQFF. The gene calls are TRBV15 and TRBJ2-1; 9 bases are a match to TRBD2. V gave up 5 bases and J gave up 6 bases; unmatched junction bases: 5. The CDR3 has 14 amino acids. The V gene's germline CDR1 is LNHNV and CDR2 YYDKDF (reference sequence).

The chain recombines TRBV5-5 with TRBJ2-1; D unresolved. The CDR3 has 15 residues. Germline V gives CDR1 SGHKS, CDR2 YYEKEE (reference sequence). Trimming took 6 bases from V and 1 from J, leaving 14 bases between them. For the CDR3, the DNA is TGTGCCAGCAAATACGGCCCAGATTCCTACAATGAGCAGTTCTTC. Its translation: CASKYGPDSYNEQFF.

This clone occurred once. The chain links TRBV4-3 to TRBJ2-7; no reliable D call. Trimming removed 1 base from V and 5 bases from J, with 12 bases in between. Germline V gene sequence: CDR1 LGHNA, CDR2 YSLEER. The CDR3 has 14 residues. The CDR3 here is CASSQGRGVDEQYF. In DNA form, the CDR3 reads TGCGCCAGCAGCCAAGGCCGTGGAGTGGACGAGCAGTACTTC.

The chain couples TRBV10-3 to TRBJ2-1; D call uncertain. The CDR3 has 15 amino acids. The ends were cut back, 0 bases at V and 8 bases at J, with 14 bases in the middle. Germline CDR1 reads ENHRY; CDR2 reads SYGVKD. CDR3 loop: CAISESLVAGDEQFF. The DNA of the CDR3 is TGTGCCATCAGTGAGTCGTTGGTAGCTGGGGATGAGCAGTTCTTC.

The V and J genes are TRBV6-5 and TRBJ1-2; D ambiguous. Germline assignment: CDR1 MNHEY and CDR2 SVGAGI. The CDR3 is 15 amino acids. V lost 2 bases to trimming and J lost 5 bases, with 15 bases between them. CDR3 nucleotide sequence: TGTGCCAGCAGTTACGGTCTCGGCGGTATTTATGGCTACACCTTC. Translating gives CASSYGLGGIYGYTF.